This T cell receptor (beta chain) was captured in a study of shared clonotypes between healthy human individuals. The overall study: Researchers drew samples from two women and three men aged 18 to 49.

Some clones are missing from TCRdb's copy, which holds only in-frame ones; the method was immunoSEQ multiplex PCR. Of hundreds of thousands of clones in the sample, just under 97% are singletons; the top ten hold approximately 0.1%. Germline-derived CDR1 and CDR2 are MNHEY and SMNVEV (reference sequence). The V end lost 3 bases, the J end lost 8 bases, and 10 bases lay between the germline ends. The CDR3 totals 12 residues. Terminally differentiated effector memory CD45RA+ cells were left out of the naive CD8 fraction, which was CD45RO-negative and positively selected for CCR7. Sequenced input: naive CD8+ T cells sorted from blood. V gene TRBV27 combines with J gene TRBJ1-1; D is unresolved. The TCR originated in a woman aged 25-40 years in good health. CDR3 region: CASSFRPPEAFF. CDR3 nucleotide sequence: TGTGCCAGCAGTTTCAGGCCCCCCGAAGCTTTCTTT.